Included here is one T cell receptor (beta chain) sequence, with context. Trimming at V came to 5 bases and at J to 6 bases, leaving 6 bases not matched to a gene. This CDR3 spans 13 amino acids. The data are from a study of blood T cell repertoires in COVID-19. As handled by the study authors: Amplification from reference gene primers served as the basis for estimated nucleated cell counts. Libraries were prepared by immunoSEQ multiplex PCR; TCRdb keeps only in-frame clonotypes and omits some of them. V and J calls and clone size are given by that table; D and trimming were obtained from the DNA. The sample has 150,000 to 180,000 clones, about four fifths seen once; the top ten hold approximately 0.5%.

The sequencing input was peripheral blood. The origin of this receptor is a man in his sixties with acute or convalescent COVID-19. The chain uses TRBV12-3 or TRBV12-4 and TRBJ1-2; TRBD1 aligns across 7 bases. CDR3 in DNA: TGTGCCAGCAGTCTAGGGACAGCAAATGGCTACACCTTC. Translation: CASSLGTANGYTF.